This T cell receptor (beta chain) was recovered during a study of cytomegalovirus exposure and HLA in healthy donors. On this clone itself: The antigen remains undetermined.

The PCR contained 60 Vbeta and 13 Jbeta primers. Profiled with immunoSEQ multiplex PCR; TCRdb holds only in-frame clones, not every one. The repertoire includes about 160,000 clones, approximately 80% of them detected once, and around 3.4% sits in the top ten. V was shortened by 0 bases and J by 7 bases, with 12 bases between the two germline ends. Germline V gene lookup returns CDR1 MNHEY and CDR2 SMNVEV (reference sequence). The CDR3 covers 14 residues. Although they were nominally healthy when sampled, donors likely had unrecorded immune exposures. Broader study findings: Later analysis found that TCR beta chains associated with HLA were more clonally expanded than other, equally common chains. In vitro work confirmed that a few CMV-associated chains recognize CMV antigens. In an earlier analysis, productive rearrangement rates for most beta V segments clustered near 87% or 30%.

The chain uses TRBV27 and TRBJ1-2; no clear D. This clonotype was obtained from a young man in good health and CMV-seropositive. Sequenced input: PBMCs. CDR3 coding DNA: TGTGCCAGCAGTTTATCGTTCGCGAGGTTTGGCTACACCTTC. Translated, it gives CASSLSFARFGYTF.